This TCR beta chain was captured by sequencing in a study of shared clonotypes between healthy human individuals. This table comes from immunoSEQ multiplex PCR, and its TCRdb copy is limited to in-frame clones, with some not included. The table lists about 2.4 million clones, over 85% of them singletons, with roughly 0.36% in the top ten. A note on this clone: Its antigen is undetermined.

The CDR3 sequence is 15 residues long. The germline gives CDR1 MGHRA, CDR2 YSYEKL. Trimming at V came to 2 bases and at J to 4 bases, leaving 3 bases not matched to a gene. Study-wide results and caveats: The study found lower generation probabilities in non-shared clonotypes than in those shared by all four donors.

This receptor was taken from a man between 18 and 35 years old in good health. Some clones in this sample may be carry-over from other donors' samples. Sequencing was done on a sample of naive CD4+ T cells from PBMCs. Subset here: CD45RA+ positively selected. The rearrangement joins TRBV4-1 to TRBJ2-5, with 11 bases aligning to TRBD1. This CDR3 is CASSQQGQGGETQYF. In DNA form, the CDR3 reads TGCGCCAGCAGCCAACAGGGACAGGGGGGAGAGACCCAGTACTTC.